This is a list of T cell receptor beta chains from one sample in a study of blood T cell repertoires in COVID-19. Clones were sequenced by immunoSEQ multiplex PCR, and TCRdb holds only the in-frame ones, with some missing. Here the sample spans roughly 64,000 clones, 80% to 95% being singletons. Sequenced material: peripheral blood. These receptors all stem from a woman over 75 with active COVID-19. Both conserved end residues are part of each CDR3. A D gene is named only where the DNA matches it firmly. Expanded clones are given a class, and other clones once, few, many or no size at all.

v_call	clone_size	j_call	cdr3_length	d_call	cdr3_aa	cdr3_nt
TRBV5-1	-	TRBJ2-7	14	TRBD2	CASSLVGRGGEQYF	TGCGCCAGCAGCTTGGTCGGGAGGGGCGGCGAGCAGTACTTC
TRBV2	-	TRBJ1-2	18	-	CASRRRGVPGDAVTGDTF	TGTGCCAGCAGGAGACGAGGGGTGCCTGGGGACGCGGTCACGGGAGACACCTTC
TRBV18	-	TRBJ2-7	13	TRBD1	CASSRDRGNEQYF	TGTGCCAGCTCACGGGACAGGGGCAACGAGCAGTACTTC
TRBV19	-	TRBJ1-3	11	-	CASSIGNTIYF	TGTGCCAGTAGTATCGGTAACACCATATATTTT
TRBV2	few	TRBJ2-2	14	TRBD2	CASSSGRGTGELFF	TGTGCCAGCAGTAGCGGGAGAGGAACCGGGGAGCTGTTTTTT
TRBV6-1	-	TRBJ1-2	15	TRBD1	CASSEASAGGYGYTF	TGTGCCAGCAGTGAAGCAAGCGCAGGGGGCTATGGCTACACCTTC
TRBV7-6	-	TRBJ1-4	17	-	CASSPSLLQTPNEKLFF	TGTGCCAGCAGCCCCTCCCTTCTACAGACCCCTAATGAAAAACTGTTTTTT
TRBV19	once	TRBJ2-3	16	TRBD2	CASQPGEREGTDTQYF	TGTGCCAGCCAGCCTGGCGAGCGGGAGGGCACAGATACGCAGTATTTT
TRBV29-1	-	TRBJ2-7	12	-	CSALDSLSEQYF	TGCAGCGCCCTGGATAGCCTAAGTGAGCAGTACTTC
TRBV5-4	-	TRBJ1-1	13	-	CASSAGLVRRAFF	TGTGCCAGCAGCGCGGGTTTGGTCCGAAGGGCTTTCTTT
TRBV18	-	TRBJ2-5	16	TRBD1	CASSQTQTGGGETQYF	TGTGCCAGCTCACAAACCCAGACAGGGGGAGGAGAGACCCAGTACTTC
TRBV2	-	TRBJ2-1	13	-	CASSGYGDNEQFF	TGTGCCAGCAGTGGCTACGGGGACAATGAGCAGTTCTTC
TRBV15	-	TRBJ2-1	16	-	CATSRDLGVVYNEQFF	TGTGCCACCAGCAGAGATCTAGGGGTTGTTTACAATGAGCAGTTCTTC
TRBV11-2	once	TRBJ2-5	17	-	CASSIGRAGGRQETQYF	TGTGCCAGCAGCATTGGCCGGGCGGGCGGTCGCCAAGAGACCCAGTACTTC
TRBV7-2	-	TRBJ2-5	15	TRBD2	CASSPGAGAGETQYF	TGTGCCAGCAGCCCCGGAGCGGGGGCCGGGGAGACCCAGTACTTC
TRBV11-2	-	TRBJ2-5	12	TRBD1	CAIRDRGKTQYF	TGTGCCATCCGGGACAGGGGTAAGACCCAGTACTTC
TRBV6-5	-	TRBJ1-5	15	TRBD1	CASSYGTGAGQPQHF	TGTGCCAGCAGTTACGGTACAGGGGCGGGTCAGCCCCAGCATTTT
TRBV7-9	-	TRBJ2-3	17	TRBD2	CASSLYAGGFSTDTQYF	TGTGCCAGCAGCTTATATGCGGGAGGGTTTAGCACAGATACGCAGTATTTT
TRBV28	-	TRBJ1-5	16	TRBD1	CASSLAGTGGNQPQHF	TGTGCCAGCAGTTTAGCCGGGACAGGGGGCAATCAGCCCCAGCATTTT
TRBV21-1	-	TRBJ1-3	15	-	CASGGFLTSGNTIYF	TGTGCCAGTGGAGGATTTTTAACCTCTGGAAACACCATATATTTT
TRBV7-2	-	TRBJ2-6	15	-	CASSSHRSGANVLTF	TGTGCCAGCAGCTCTCATCGGTCCGGGGCCAACGTCCTGACTTTC
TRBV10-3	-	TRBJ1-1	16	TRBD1	CAISGGNRGQGTEAFF	TGTGCCATCAGTGGGGGAAACAGGGGGCAGGGCACTGAAGCTTTCTTT
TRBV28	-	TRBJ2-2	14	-	CASTRRGGTGELFF	TGTGCCAGCACGAGGAGGGGTGGAACCGGGGAGCTGTTTTTT
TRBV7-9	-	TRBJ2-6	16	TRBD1	CASSLLQGAGANVLTF	TGTGCCAGCAGCCTACTACAGGGGGCTGGGGCCAACGTCCTGACTTTC
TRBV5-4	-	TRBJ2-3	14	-	CASGTVTNTDTQYF	TGTGCCAGCGGCACAGTCACCAACACAGATACGCAGTATTTT
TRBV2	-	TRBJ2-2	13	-	CASSTRTAGELFF	TGTGCCAGCAGTACTCGGACAGCCGGGGAGCTGTTTTTT
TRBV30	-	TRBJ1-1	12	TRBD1	CAWSLQGVEAFF	TGTGCCTGGAGTTTGCAGGGGGTGGAAGCTTTCTTT
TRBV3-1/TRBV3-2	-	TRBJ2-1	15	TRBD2	CASSQEAGDYNEQFF	TGTGCCAGCAGCCAAGAAGCGGGGGACTACAATGAGCAGTTCTTC
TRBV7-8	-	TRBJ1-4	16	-	CASSLGPGRRAEKLFF	TGTGCCAGCAGCTTAGGGCCCGGGCGCAGGGCAGAAAAACTGTTTTTT
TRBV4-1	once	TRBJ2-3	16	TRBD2	CASSHYLAGVADTQYF	TGCGCCAGCAGCCATTACCTAGCGGGAGTGGCAGATACGCAGTATTTT
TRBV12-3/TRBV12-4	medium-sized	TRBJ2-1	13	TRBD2	CASSPSSGREQFF	TGTGCCAGCAGTCCATCTAGCGGCCGTGAGCAGTTCTTC
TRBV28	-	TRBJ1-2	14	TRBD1	CASSPPGQLYGYTF	TGTGCCAGCAGTCCTCCGGGACAGCTCTATGGCTACACCTTC
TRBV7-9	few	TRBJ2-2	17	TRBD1	CASSLTSGQGNTGELFF	TGTGCCAGCAGCTTAACATCGGGACAGGGTAACACCGGGGAGCTGTTTTTT
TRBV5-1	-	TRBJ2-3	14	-	CASSSREVTDTQYF	TGCGCCAGCAGCTCAAGGGAGGTAACAGATACGCAGTATTTT
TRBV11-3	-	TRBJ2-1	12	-	CASSYPGNEQFF	TGTGCCAGCAGCTATCCGGGTAATGAGCAGTTCTTC
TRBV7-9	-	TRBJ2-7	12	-	CASSPERDEQYF	TGTGCCAGCAGTCCAGAGCGGGACGAGCAGTACTTC
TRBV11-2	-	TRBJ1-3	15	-	CASSPSRSTGNTIYF	TGTGCCAGCAGCCCCTCTCGGTCTACTGGAAACACCATATATTTT
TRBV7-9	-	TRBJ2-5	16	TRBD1	CASSSIGQGGQETQYF	TGTGCCAGCAGCTCTATCGGACAGGGGGGACAAGAGACCCAGTACTTC
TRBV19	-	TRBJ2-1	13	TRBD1	CASSMTGTGEQFF	TGTGCCAGTAGTATGACAGGGACAGGTGAGCAGTTCTTC
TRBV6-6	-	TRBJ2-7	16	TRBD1	CASSPPVTGDDYEQYF	TGTGCCAGCAGCCCACCCGTAACAGGGGACGACTACGAGCAGTACTTC
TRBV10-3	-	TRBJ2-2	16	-	CAISERGQSNTGELFF	TGTGCCATCAGTGAAAGGGGACAATCGAACACCGGGGAGCTGTTTTTT
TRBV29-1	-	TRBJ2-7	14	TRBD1	CSVDPERTGKEQYF	TGCAGCGTTGACCCGGAGAGGACAGGAAAGGAGCAGTACTTC
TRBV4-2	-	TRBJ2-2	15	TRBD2	CASSQVGLDPGELFF	TGTGCCAGCAGCCAAGTGGGACTAGACCCCGGGGAGCTGTTTTTT
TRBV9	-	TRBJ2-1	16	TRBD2	CASSVVGGSSYNEQFF	TGTGCCAGCAGCGTAGTCGGCGGGAGCTCCTACAATGAGCAGTTCTTC
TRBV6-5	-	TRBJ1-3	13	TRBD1	CASRGQGAHTIYF	TGTGCCAGCCGGGGACAGGGGGCGCACACCATATATTTT
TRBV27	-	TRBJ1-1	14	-	CASSLFRGGTEAFF	TGTGCCAGCAGTTTATTTAGGGGGGGGACTGAAGCTTTCTTT
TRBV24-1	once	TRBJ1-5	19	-	CATSDGTESPPVGNQPQHF	TGTGCCACCAGTGATGGCACAGAATCCCCTCCTGTAGGCAATCAGCCCCAGCATTTT
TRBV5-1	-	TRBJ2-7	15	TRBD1	CASSFRPGQLYEQYF	TGCGCCAGCAGCTTCCGACCGGGACAGCTCTACGAGCAGTACTTC
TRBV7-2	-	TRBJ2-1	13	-	CASSREPPNEQFF	TGTGCCAGCAGCCGAGAGCCTCCCAATGAGCAGTTCTTC
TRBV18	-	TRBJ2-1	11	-	CASSEQEWQFF	TGTGCCAGCTCAGAACAGGAATGGCAGTTCTTC
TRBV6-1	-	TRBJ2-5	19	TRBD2	CASSELVLAGGPRRETQYF	TGTGCCAGCAGTGAACTGGTATTAGCGGGGGGGCCTCGGAGAGAGACCCAGTACTTC
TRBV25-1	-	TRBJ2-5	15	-	CASSEYAGNQETQYF	TGTGCCAGCAGTGAATATGCAGGGAACCAAGAGACCCAGTACTTC
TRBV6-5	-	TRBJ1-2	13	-	CASRNPGDYGYTF	TGTGCCAGCAGAAACCCGGGAGACTATGGCTACACCTTC
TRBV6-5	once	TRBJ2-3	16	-	CASSYMRGPSTDTQYF	TGTGCCAGCAGTTACATGCGGGGGCCTAGCACAGATACGCAGTATTTT
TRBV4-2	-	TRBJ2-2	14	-	CASSQTVFAGELFF	TGTGCCAGCAGCCAAACGGTGTTCGCCGGGGAGCTGTTTTTT